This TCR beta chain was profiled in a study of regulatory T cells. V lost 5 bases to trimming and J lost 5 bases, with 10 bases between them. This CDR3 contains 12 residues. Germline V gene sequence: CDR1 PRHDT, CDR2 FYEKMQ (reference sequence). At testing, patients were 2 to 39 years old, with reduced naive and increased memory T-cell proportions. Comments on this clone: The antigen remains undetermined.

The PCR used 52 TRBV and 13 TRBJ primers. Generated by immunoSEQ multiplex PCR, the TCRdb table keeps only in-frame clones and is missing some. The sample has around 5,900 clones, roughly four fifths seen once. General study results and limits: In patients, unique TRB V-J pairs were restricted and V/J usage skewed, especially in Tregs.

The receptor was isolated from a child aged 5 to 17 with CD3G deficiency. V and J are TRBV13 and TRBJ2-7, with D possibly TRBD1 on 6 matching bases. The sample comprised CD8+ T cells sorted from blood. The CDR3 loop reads CASSQQGHEQYF. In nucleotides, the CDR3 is TGTGCCAGCAGCCAACAGGGCCACGAGCAGTACTTC.